One sample yielded the 11 T cell receptor beta chains listed below, sequenced in a study of PD-L1 blockade in urothelial cancer. Sequencing was performed with immunoSEQ multiplex PCR; in TCRdb, only in-frame clones are kept and a portion is missing. In the table there are approximately 80,000 clones, roughly 87% of which are singletons. This specimen consisted of PBMCs, obtained around atezolizumab (anti-PD-L1) treatment. The receptors stem from a man between 65 and 80 years old with urothelial cancer.

The V and J genes are TRBV5-5 and TRBJ2-5, with 7 bases identical to TRBD1. The CDR3 has 14 residues. The germline gives CDR1 SGHKS, CDR2 YYEKEE (reference sequence). V trimming: 2 bases; J trimming: 5 bases; junction bases outside the gene matches: 6. The chain's CDR3 is CASSFGQEVETQYF. CDR3 nucleotides: TGTGCCAGCAGCTTCGGACAGGAGGTGGAGACCCAGTACTTC.

The V and J genes are TRBV4-3 and TRBJ2-2; D may be TRBD1 (5 bases). The ends were cut back, 2 bases at V and 2 bases at J, with 15 bases in the middle. The CDR3 covers 17 residues. CDR1 is LGHNA and CDR2 is YSLEER in the germline V gene. The CDR3 protein is CASSQNPPDRNTGELFF. The CDR3 coding sequence is TGCGCCAGCAGCCAAAACCCCCCCGACAGAAACACCGGGGAGCTGTTTTTT.

The chain couples TRBV11-3 to TRBJ2-1; 8 nucleotides line up with TRBD2. Germline V CDR1 and CDR2: SGHNT, YENEEA. Trimming cost V 5 bases and J 7 bases; bases outside gene matches: 10. The CDR3 extends over 15 amino acids. The CDR3 protein is CASSTHSGAQNEQFF. The CDR3 coding sequence is TGTGCCAGCAGCACTCATAGCGGGGCGCAAAATGAGCAGTTCTTC.

The chain uses TRBV29-1 and TRBJ1-1; D gene uncertain. CDR3 length equals 14 residues. V lost 3 bases to trimming and J lost 4 bases, with 15 bases between them. The germline V gene has CDR1 SQVTM and CDR2 ANQGSEA. The CDR3 spells CSVDYGGTFTEAFF. The CDR3 region has the DNA TGCAGCGTTGATTATGGCGGAACCTTCACTGAAGCTTTCTTT.

The chain combines TRBV9 with TRBJ1-1; tentative D call: TRBD1 (5 bases). The CDR3 has 15 amino acids. V lost 0 bases and J 0 bases, leaving 9 bases between the germline ends. The germline V gene encodes CDR1 SGDLS and CDR2 YYNGEE. The DNA of the CDR3 is TGTGCCAGCAGCGTAGTAAGCAGGGTGAACACTGAAGCTTTCTTT. It is translated as CASSVVSRVNTEAFF.

The chain combines TRBV18 with TRBJ2-1; 7 bases fit TRBD1. This CDR3 region has 17 residues. Germline V CDR1 and CDR2: KGHSH, LQKENI. V shed 2 bases and J 1 base; nucleotides not matched to a gene: 8. The CDR3 coding sequence is TGTGCCAGCTCACCATCCTGGGACAGCCGTTCCTACAATGAGCAGTTCTTC. This sequence encodes CASSPSWDSRSYNEQFF.

This clone was counted only a few times. The chain couples TRBV7-2 to TRBJ2-6; 7 nucleotides align to TRBD1. The CDR3 spans 16 residues. After removal of 6 bases from V and 2 bases from J, the junction contained 7 bases not matched to a gene. Looked up from germline, CDR1 is SGHTA and CDR2 is FQGNSA. The DNA for the CDR3 is TGTGCCAGCAGTCCTCAAGGGGGCGCTGGGGCCAACGTCCTGACTTTC. Translated, it gives CASSPQGGAGANVLTF.

The genes are TRBV5-4 and TRBJ1-2; tentatively, D is TRBD1 (6 bases). V lost 5 bases to trimming and J lost 5 bases, with 16 bases between them. The CDR3 is 14 amino acids. In germline, CDR1 is SGHNT, CDR2 YYREEE (reference sequence). CDR3 residues: CASRGGGLEYGYTF. CDR3 nucleotide sequence: TGTGCCAGCAGAGGGGGGGGGCTAGAGTATGGCTACACCTTC. Full variable domain (outside the CDR3, taken from reference TRBV5-4 and TRBJ1-2): ETGVTQSPTHLIKTRGQQVTLRCSSQSGHNTVSWYQQALGQGPQFIFQYYREEENGRGNFPPRFSGLQFPNYSSELNVNALELDDSALYLCASRGGGLEYGYTFGSGTRLTVV.

There are a few counts of this clone. The chain links TRBV6-4 to TRBJ2-2; 12 nucleotides agree with TRBD2. The trim removed 5 bases at V and 5 bases at J, leaving 3 bases unmatched. The CDR3 is 15 residues long. Germline V lookup: CDR1 MRHNA, CDR2 SNTAGT. CDR3 nucleotide sequence: TGTGCCAGCAGTCCTGGACTAGCGGGGACCGGGGAGCTGTTTTTT. Its protein product is CASSPGLAGTGELFF.

This chain uses TRBV6-5 with TRBJ1-2; a weak D match, TRBD1 (6 bases). V was clipped by 10 bases and J by 0 bases, with 15 bases between them. This CDR3 has 14 amino acids. CDR1 and CDR2 from the germline V gene are MNHEY and SVGAGI. For the CDR3, the DNA is TGTGCCACCACTAGACAGGAACCTAACTATGGCTACACCTTC. It translates to CATTRQEPNYGYTF.

This rearrangement joins TRBV4-1 to TRBJ2-1; 8 bases match TRBD1. The CDR3 has 15 residues. Germline trimming cut 5 bases from V and 2 bases from J; bases unmatched to any gene: 5. Germline CDR1 is MGHRA and CDR2 is YSYEKL. The CDR3 DNA is TGCGCCAGCAGCACCCGACAGGGGACCTACAATGAGCAGTTCTTC. It yields the protein CASSTRQGTYNEQFF.